The text below deals with one T cell receptor (beta chain). What it binds is unknown. These data originate in a study of long-term antiretroviral therapy in people with HIV. General study points: Diversity went up after ART and still fell short of transplant donor controls. Relative to control repertoires, HIV repertoires exhibited narrower CDR3 length ranges.

The libraries were made with immunoSEQ v3.0 at survey level. Method: immunoSEQ multiplex PCR; TCRdb's copy keeps in-frame clones and lacks some. This sample carries tens of thousands of clones, 70% to 90% of them seen once, and the ten largest clones take 3.5% to 5.5%. CDR3 length: 12 amino acids. The germline V gene encodes CDR1 SGHVS and CDR2 FQNEAQ. Trimming left V 3 bases short and J 2 bases short, with 3 bases between. Specimens carried roughly 0.9-10 million cryopreserved PBMC before DNA extraction. V and J are TRBV7-8 and TRBJ2-3; D call uncertain. This specimen consisted of unsorted PBMCs, obtained 1.3 years after starting antiretroviral therapy. This clonotype was sampled from a man between 60 and 75 years old with HIV. This chain's CDR3 is CASSFYTDTQYF. The CDR3, as DNA: TGTGCCAGCAGCTTCTACACAGATACGCAGTATTTT.